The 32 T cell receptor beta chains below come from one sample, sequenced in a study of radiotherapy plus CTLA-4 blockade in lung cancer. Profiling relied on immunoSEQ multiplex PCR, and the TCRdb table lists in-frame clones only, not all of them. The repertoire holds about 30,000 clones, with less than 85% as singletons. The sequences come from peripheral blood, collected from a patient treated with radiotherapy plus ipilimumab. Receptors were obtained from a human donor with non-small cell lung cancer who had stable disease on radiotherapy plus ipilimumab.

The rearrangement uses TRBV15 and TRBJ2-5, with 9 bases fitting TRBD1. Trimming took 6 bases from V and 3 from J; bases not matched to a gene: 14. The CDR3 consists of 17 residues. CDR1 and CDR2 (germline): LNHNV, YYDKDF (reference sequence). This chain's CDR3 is CATSPTDRGFVEETQYF. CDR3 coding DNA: TGTGCCACCAGTCCGACAGACAGGGGGTTCGTCGAAGAGACCCAGTACTTC.

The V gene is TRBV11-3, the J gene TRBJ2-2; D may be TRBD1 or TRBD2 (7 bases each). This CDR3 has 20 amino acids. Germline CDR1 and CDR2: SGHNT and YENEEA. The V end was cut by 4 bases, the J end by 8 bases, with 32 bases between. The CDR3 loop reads CASSSGGRQGQGKSPGELFF. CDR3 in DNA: TGTGCCAGCAGCTCGGGGGGCCGACAGGGCCAGGGAAAAAGCCCGGGGGAGCTGTTTTTT.

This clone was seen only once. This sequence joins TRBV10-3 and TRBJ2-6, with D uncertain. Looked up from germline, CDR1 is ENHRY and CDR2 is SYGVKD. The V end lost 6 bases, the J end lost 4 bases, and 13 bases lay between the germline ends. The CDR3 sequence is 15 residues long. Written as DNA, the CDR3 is TGTGCCATCAGCGGCACTACGGCAGGGGCCAACGTCCTGACTTTC. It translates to CAISGTTAGANVLTF.

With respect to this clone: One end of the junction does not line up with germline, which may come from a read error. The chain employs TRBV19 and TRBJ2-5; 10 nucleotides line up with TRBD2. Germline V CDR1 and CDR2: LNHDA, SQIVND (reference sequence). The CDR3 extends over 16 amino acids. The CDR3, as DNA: TGTGCCAGTAGTGACTCACTAGCGGGATATGAAGAGGCCCAGTACTTC. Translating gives CASSDSLAGYEEAQYF.

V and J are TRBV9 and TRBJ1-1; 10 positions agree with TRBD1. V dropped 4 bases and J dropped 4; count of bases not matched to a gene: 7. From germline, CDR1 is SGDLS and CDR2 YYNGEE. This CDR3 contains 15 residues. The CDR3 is CASSLGQGGTTEAFF. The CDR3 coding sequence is TGTGCCAGCAGCCTAGGACAGGGGGGGACCACTGAAGCTTTCTTT.

DNA for the CDR3: TGTGCCAGCAACTGGGTTCAAACTAATGAAAAACTGTTTTTT. Protein sequence: CASNWVQTNEKLFF. The chain has TRBV6-1 and TRBJ1-4; D uncertain. The V end was cut by 7 bases, the J end by 1 base, with 10 bases between. In germline, CDR1 is MNHNS, CDR2 SASEGT. CDR3 size: 14 residues.

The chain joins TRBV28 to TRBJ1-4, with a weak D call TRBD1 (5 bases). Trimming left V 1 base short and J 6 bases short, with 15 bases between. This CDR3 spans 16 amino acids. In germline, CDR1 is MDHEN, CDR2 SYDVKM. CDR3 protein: CASSLYGQLPYEKLFF. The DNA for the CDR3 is TGTGCCAGCAGTTTATATGGACAACTACCCTATGAAAAACTGTTTTTT. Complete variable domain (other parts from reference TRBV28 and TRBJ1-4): DVKVTQSSRYLVKRTGEKVFLECVQDMDHENMFWYRQDPGLGLRLIYFSYDVKMKEKGDIPEGYSVSREKKERFSLILESASTNQTSMYLCASSLYGQLPYEKLFFGSGTQLSVL.

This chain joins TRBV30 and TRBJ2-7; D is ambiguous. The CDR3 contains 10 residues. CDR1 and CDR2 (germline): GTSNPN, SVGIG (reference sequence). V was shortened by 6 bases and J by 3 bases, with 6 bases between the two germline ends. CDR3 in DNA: TGTGCCTGCGGTGTCTACGAGCAGTACTTC. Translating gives CACGVYEQYF.

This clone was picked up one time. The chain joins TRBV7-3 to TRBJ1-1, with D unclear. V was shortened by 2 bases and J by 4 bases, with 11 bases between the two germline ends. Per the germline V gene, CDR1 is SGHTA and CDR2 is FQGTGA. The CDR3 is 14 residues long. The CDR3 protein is CASSLSTGGTEAFF. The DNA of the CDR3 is TGTGCCAGCAGCTTATCTACGGGTGGCACTGAAGCTTTCTTT.

CDR3 protein: CASSLGMGTF. The CDR3 bases are TGTGCCAGCTCACTCGGGATGGGCACCTTC. The chain recombines TRBV18 with TRBJ1-2; D uncertain. The CDR3 runs to 10 residues. Germline CDR1 and CDR2: KGHSH and LQKENI. V gave up 4 bases and J gave up 13 bases, with 10 bases separating them.

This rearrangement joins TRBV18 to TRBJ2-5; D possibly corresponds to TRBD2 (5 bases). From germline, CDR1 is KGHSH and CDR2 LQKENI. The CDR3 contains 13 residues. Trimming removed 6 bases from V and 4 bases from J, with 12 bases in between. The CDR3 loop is CASSPGGGETQYF. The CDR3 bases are TGTGCCAGCTCCCCCGGAGGTGGAGAGACCCAGTACTTC.

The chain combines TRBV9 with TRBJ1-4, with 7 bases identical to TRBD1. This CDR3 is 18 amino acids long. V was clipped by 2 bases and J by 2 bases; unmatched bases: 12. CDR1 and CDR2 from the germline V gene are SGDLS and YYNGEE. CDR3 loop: CASSVAPGGRATNEKLFF. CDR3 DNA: TGTGCCAGCAGCGTGGCGCCAGGGGGTCGGGCTACTAATGAAAAACTGTTTTTT.

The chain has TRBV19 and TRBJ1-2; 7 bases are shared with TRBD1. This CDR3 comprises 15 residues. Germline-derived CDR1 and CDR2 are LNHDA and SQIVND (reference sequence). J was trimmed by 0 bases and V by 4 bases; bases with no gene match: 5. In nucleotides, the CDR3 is TGTGCCAGTAGTACGGACAGGCGGACTAACTATGGCTACACCTTC. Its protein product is CASSTDRRTNYGYTF.

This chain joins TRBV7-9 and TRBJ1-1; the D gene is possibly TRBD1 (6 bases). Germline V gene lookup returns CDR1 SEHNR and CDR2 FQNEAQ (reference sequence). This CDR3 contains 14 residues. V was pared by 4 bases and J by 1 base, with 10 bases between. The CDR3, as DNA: TGTGCCAGCAGCTCACTACAGGGGAACACTGAAGCTTTCTTT. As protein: CASSSLQGNTEAFF.

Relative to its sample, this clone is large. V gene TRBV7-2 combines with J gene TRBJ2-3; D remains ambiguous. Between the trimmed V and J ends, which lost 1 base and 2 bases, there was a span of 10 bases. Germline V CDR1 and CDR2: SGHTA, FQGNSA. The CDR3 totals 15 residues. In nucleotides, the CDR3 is TGTGCCAGCAGCTTAGGTCCCTACACCACAGATACGCAGTATTTT. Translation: CASSLGPYTTDTQYF.

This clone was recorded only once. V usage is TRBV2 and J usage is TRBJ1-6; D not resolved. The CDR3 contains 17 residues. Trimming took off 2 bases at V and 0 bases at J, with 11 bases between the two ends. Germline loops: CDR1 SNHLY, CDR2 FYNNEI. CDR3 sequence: CASSERDPSSYNSPLHF. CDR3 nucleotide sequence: TGTGCCAGCAGTGAAAGGGATCCGAGCTCCTATAATTCACCCCTCCACTTT. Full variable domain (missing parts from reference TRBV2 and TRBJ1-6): EPEVTQTPSHQVTQMGQEVILRCVPISNHLYFYWYRQILGQKVEFLVSFYNNEISEKSEIFDDQFSVERPDGSNFTLKIRSTKLEDSAMYFCASSERDPSSYNSPLHFGNGTRLTVT.

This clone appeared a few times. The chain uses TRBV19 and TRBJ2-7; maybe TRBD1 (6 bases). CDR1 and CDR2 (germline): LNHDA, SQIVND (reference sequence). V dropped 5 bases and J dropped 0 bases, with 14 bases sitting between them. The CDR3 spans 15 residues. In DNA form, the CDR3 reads TGTGCCAGTAGTGTACAGGGAGCCCCCTCCTACGAGCAGTACTTC. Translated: CASSVQGAPSYEQYF.

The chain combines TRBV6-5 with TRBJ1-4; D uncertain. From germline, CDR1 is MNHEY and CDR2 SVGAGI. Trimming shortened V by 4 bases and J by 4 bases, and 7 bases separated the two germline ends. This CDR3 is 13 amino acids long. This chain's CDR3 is CASSWDFNEKLFF. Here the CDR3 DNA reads TGTGCCAGCAGTTGGGATTTTAATGAAAAACTGTTTTTT.

CDR3 nucleotide sequence: TGTGCCAGTAGTATAGCGGGCAACTACAATGAGCAGTTCTTC. It translates to CASSIAGNYNEQFF. The V gene is TRBV19, the J gene TRBJ2-1; the D is unclear. With 1 base removed from V and 3 bases from J, the gap between germline ends came to 7 bases. The germline gives CDR1 LNHDA, CDR2 SQIVND (reference sequence). The CDR3 consists of 14 residues.

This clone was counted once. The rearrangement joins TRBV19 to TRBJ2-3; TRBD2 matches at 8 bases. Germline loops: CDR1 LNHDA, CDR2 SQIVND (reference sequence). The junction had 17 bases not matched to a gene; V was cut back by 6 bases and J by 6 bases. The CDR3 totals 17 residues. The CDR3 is CASSVSFGTSLRDTQYF. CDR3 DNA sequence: TGTGCCAGTAGCGTCTCCTTTGGGACTAGTTTAAGGGATACGCAGTATTTT.

CDR3: CASSQELAGGAYEQYF. DNA for the CDR3: TGCGCCAGCAGCCAAGAGCTAGCAGGGGGAGCCTACGAGCAGTACTTC. The chain is built from TRBV4-3 and TRBJ2-7; 7 bases fit TRBD1. Germline CDR1 is LGHNA and CDR2 is YSLEER. The CDR3 covers 16 residues. V was pared by 0 bases and J by 2 bases, with 7 bases of the junction left unmatched.

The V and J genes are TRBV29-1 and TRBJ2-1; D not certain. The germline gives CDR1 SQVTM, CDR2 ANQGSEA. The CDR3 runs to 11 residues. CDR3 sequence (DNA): TGCAGGGTGGGTGGGTCCAATGAGCAGTTCTTC. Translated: CRVGGSNEQFF.

DNA for the CDR3: TGTGCCAGCAGCATGACTAGCGGGGGGTCAACACCGCAGTTCTTC. This encodes CASSMTSGGSTPQFF. The chain links TRBV7-9 to TRBJ2-1; 13 bases agree with TRBD2. The CDR3 length is 15 residues. J was trimmed by 12 bases and V by 5 bases; bases with no gene match: 10. Germline CDR1 and CDR2: SEHNR and FQNEAQ (reference sequence).

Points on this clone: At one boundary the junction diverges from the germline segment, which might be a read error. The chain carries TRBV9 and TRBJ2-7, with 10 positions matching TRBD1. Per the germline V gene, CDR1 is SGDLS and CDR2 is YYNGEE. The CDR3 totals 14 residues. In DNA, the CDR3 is TGTGCCAGCAGCGGGGACAGGGGAAGCTACAAGCAGTACTTC. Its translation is CASSGDRGSYKQYF.

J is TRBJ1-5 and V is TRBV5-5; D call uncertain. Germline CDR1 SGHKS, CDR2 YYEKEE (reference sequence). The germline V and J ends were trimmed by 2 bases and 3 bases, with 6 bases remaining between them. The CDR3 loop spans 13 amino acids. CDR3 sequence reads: CASSFRDNQPQHF. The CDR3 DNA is TGTGCCAGCAGCTTCCGGGACAATCAGCCCCAGCATTTT.

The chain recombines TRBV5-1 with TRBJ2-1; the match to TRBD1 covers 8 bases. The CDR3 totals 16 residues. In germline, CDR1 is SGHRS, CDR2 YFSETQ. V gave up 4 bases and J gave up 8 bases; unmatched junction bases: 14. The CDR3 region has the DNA TGCGCCAGCAGCCCGGAGCCTGACAGGGGAGATTATGAGCAGTTCTTC. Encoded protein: CASSPEPDRGDYEQFF.

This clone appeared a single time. This CDR3 is CASSEEGTSGRNEQFF. CDR3 nucleotides: TGTGCCAGCAGTGAGGAGGGGACTAGCGGGCGGAATGAGCAGTTCTTC. The gene calls are TRBV28 and TRBJ2-1; TRBD2 aligns across 12 bases. The CDR3 sequence is 16 residues long. Looked up from germline, CDR1 is MDHEN and CDR2 is SYDVKM. With V trimmed by 5 bases and J by 7 bases, 9 bases remained unmatched.

CDR3 residues: CASSSRDGGVEKLFF. DNA of the CDR3: TGCGCCAGCAGCTCCCGGGACGGTGGAGTCGAAAAACTGTTTTTT. The V and J genes are TRBV5-1 and TRBJ1-4, with a tentative D call TRBD1 (5 bases). This CDR3 spans 15 amino acids. The germline V and J ends were trimmed by 3 bases and 8 bases, with 17 bases remaining between them. The V gene's germline CDR1 is SGHRS and CDR2 YFSETQ.

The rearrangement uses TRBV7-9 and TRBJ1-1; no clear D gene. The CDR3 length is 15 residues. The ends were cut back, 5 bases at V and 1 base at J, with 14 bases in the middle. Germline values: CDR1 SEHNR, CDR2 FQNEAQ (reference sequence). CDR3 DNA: TGTGCCAGCAGCACCCAACCCGTGACGAACACTGAAGCTTTCTTT. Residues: CASSTQPVTNTEAFF.

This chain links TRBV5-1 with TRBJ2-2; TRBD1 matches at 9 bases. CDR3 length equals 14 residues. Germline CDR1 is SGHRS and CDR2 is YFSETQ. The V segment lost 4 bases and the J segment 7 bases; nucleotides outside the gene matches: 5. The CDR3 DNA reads TGCGCCAGCAGCCGTGACAGGGGGGGCGGGGAGCTGTTTTTT. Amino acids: CASSRDRGGGELFF.

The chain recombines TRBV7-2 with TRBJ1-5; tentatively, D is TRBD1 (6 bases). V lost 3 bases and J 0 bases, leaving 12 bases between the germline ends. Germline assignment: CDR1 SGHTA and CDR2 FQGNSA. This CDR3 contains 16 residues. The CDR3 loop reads CASSFGQIISNQPQHF. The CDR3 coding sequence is TGTGCCAGCAGCTTCGGACAGATAATTAGCAATCAGCCCCAGCATTTT.

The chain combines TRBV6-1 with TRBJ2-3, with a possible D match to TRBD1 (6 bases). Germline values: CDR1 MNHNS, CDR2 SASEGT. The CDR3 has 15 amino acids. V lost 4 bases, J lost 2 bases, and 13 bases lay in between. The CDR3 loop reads CASSAVQGPTDTQYF. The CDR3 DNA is TGTGCCAGCAGTGCGGTACAGGGTCCCACAGATACGCAGTATTTT.